This T cell receptor (beta chain) was sequenced during a study of glioma-infiltrating T cells after dendritic cell vaccination. General study findings and limits: TCR clonality showed no direct relationship with survival.

The time point is: after dendritic cell vaccination, including at tumor progression/relapse. Trimming stripped 5 bases from V and 3 bases from J, with 5 bases between. The CDR3 has 11 amino acids. The germline gives CDR1 SNHLY, CDR2 FYNNEI. A remark on this clone: Its matching antigen is unknown.

TCRB CDR3 was amplified from 2 ug genomic DNA or less. The primer mix had 60 V beta and 13 J beta primers. Sequenced by immunoSEQ multiplex PCR; TCRdb stores in-frame clones only, minus some. This table has about 24,000 clones, about nine tenths appearing once. The sequence was collected from a human donor with glioblastoma. The chain employs TRBV2 and TRBJ2-7; D ambiguous. Sequencing used blood, obtained after dendritic cell vaccination. The CDR3 DNA follows: TGTGCCAGCAGTCCCAACTACGAGCAGTACTTC. Translated: CASSPNYEQYF.